This T cell receptor beta chain was captured by sequencing in a study of blood T cell repertoires in COVID-19. In the study overall: The United States, Italy and Spain supplied acute and convalescent COVID-19 samples. Sample material is recorded as cDNA or gDNA derived from T cells, B-cell-depleted T cells, or PBMCs.

As originally analysed: From reference gene primer amplification, estimates of nucleated cell counts were derived. Sequencing used immunoSEQ multiplex PCR; TCRdb keeps in-frame clones, though not all of them. V and J calls and clone size are those listed in that table; D and trimming were worked out from the DNA. The sample contains 120,000 to 150,000 clones, 80% to 90% of which appear only once. V was trimmed by 2 bases and J by 4 bases, leaving 5 bases between them. The CDR3 is made up of 12 amino acids. The germline V gene has CDR1 MNHEY and CDR2 SVGAGI. The specimen sequenced was peripheral blood. V and J are TRBV6-5 and TRBJ1-2; no firm D call. The source of this sequence is a woman aged 55 to 70 with acute or convalescent COVID-19. The CDR3 reads CASSYGSYGYTF. In DNA form, the CDR3 reads TGTGCCAGCAGTTACGGCAGCTATGGCTACACCTTC.